What follows are 4 T cell receptor beta chains derived from one specimen sequenced in a study of CD8 T cells in ankylosing spondylitis. The study, taken as a whole, reports: A TCR beta motif of roughly 8 highly homologous variants appeared characteristic of ankylosing spondylitis blood.

Antigen specificity for these receptors is unknown. Each CDR3 protein is one row after TCRdb ran MiXCR on the 5' RACE reads. The sample yields over 450,000 distinct CDR3 sequences, roughly an eighth seen once. The material sequenced was blood, either unsorted or a sorted T cell fraction (not recorded which). The receptors shown here come from a male donor with ankylosing spondylitis.

This clonotype occurred a few times. The chain employs TRBV11-2 and TRBJ2-1, with a tentative D call TRBD2 (6 bases). Germline V gene lookup returns CDR1 SGHAT and CDR2 FQNNGV. V lost 2 bases to trimming and J lost 3 bases, with 11 bases between them. This CDR3 is built from 15 residues. As DNA, the CDR3 is TGTGCCAGCAGCTTATCTTCTAGCGACTACAATGAGCAGTTCTTC. Residues: CASSLSSSDYNEQFF.

This clonotype was detected ten times or more. This chain uses TRBV6-1 with TRBJ1-5; D remains ambiguous. CDR3 length equals 13 residues. The V and J ends lost 8 bases and 5 bases respectively, with 13 bases between them. The germline gives CDR1 MNHNS, CDR2 SASEGT. In DNA form, the CDR3 reads TGTGCCAGCGCATCGGAGGGCGATCAGCCCCAGCATTTT. As protein: CASASEGDQPQHF.

This clonotype was seen a few times. CDR3 nucleotides: TGTGCCAGCAGTTTTTACAGCGTGGCGAACACCGGGGAGCTGTTTTTT. Translation: CASSFYSVANTGELFF. The chain carries TRBV12-3 or TRBV12-4 and TRBJ2-2; D is uncertain. CDR3 length equals 16 residues. V was trimmed by 3 bases and J by 0 bases, leaving 11 bases between them.

The J gene is TRBJ2-1, the V gene TRBV25-1; 7 bases match TRBD1. CDR3 length: 19 amino acids. Germline V gene data show CDR1 as MGHDK and CDR2 as SYGVNS. Losses at the gene ends were 0 bases for V and 1 base for J; bases not matched to a gene: 12. CDR3 in amino acids: CASSEYTSRTGASYNEQFF. DNA for the CDR3: TGTGCCAGCAGTGAATATACGAGCAGAACAGGGGCATCCTACAATGAGCAGTTCTTC.